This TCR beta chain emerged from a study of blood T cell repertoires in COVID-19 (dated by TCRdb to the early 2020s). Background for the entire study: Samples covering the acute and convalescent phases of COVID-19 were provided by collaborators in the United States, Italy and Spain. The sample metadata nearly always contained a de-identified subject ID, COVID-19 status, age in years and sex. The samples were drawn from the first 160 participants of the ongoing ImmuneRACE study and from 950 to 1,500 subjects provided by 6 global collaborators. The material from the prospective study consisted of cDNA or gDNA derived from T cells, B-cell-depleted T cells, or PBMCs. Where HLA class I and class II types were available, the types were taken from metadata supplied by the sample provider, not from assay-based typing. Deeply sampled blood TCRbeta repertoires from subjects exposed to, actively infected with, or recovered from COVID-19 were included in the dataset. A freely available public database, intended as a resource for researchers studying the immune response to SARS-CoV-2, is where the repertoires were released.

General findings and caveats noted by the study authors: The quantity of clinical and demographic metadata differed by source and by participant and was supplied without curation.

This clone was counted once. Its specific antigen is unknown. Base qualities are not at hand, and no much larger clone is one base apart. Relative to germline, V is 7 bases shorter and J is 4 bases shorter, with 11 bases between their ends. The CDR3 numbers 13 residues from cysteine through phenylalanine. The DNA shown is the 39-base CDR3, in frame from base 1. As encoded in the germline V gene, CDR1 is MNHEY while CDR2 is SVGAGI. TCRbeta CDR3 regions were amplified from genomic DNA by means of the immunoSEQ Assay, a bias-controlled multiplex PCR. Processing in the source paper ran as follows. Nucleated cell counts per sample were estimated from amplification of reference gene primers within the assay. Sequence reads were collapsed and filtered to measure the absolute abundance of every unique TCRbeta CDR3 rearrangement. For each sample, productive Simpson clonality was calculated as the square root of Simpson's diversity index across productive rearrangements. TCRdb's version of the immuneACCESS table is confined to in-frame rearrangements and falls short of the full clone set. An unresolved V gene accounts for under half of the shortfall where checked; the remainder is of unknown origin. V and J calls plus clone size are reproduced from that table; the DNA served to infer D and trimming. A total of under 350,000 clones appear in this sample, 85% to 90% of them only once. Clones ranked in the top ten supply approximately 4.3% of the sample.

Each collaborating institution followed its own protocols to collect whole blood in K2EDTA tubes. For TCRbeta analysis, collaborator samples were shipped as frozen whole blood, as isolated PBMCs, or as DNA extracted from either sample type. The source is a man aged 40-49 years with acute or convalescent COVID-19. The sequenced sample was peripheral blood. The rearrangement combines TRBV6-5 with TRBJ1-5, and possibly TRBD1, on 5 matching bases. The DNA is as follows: TGTGCCAGCAAAAGGGGAGGGAATCAGCCCCAGCATTTT. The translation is CASKRGGNQPQHF.